These T cell receptor beta chains were read from a single sample in a study of cytomegalovirus exposure and HLA in healthy donors. This table comes from immunoSEQ multiplex PCR, and its TCRdb copy is limited to in-frame clones, with some not included. The sample includes 40,000 to 55,000 clones, around three quarters of them seen just once. Sequencing input: PBMCs. The receptors shown here come from a man between 25 and 39 years old in good health and CMV-seronegative. CDR3s include the opening cysteine and the closing phenylalanine or tryptophan. Each record gives: CDR3 protein, CDR3 DNA, clone size, J gene, D gene, CDR3 length, V gene. D genes are given only for firm matches. Only part of the rows carry a size: once, few, many, or a class if the clone is expanded.

CASSLGSVETQYF,TGTGCCAGCAGCTTAGGGAGTGTGGAGACCCAGTACTTC,.,TRBJ2-5,.,13,TRBV7-9
CASSLARMIGEYEQYF,TGTGCCAGCAGCTTAGCCAGGATGATCGGGGAATACGAGCAGTACTTC,.,TRBJ2-7,.,16,TRBV11-1
CASRVTGNGYTF,TGTGCCAGCAGGGTGACAGGGAATGGCTACACCTTC,.,TRBJ1-2,TRBD1,12,TRBV2
CASSSRALNTEAFF,TGTGCCAGCAGTTCGAGGGCCTTGAACACTGAAGCTTTCTTT,.,TRBJ1-1,.,14,TRBV6-1
CASSLRQVASNGYTF,TGTGCCAGCAGTTTAAGACAGGTAGCATCGAATGGCTACACCTTC,few,TRBJ1-2,.,15,TRBV27
CASSGSSYNEQFF,TGTGCCAGCAGCGGGAGCTCCTACAATGAGCAGTTCTTC,.,TRBJ2-1,.,13,TRBV6-4
CASSASTGGMETQYF,TGTGCCAGCAGTGCCTCAACAGGGGGCATGGAGACCCAGTACTTC,few,TRBJ2-5,TRBD1,15,TRBV2
CASVSGRAGSYEQYF,TGTGCCAGCGTTAGCGGGAGGGCCGGATCCTACGAGCAGTACTTC,few,TRBJ2-7,TRBD2,15,TRBV6-1
CASSYSITGTTEAFF,TGTGCCAGCAGTTACTCGATAACGGGAACTACTGAAGCTTTCTTT,.,TRBJ1-1,.,15,TRBV6-5
CASSGTGDRTDTQYF,TGTGCCAGCTCGGGGACAGGGGACCGCACAGATACGCAGTATTTT,.,TRBJ2-3,TRBD1,15,TRBV2
CASSGLAGGPDTQYF,TGTGCCAGCAGTGGACTAGCGGGAGGGCCAGATACGCAGTATTTT,medium-sized,TRBJ2-3,TRBD2,15,TRBV6-1
CASSLASGRALTDTQYF,TGTGCCAGCAGCTTAGCTAGCGGGAGGGCCCTTACAGATACGCAGTATTTT,.,TRBJ2-3,TRBD2,17,TRBV13
CASSGYAKNIQYF,TGTGCCAGCAGTGGCTATGCCAAAAACATTCAGTACTTC,.,TRBJ2-4,.,13,TRBV6-1
CASKTSETSYEQYF,TGTGCCAGTAAAACTAGCGAAACGTCCTACGAGCAGTACTTC,.,TRBJ2-7,TRBD2,14,TRBV19
CASSLSVPAGVNEQFF,TGTGCCAGCAGCTTAAGTGTGCCAGCGGGAGTCAATGAGCAGTTCTTC,.,TRBJ2-1,TRBD2,16,TRBV7-6
CASSGPQGDPQETQYF,TGTGCCAGCAGCGGACCCCAGGGGGACCCACAAGAGACCCAGTACTTC,few,TRBJ2-5,TRBD1,16,TRBV7-7
CASSQNRGGQNEQFF,TGTGCCAGCAGCCAGAATCGCGGTGGTCAGAATGAGCAGTTCTTC,.,TRBJ2-1,.,15,TRBV7-7
CASIGTSGSADTQYF,TGTGCCAGCATAGGGACTAGCGGGAGCGCAGATACGCAGTATTTT,.,TRBJ2-3,TRBD2,15,TRBV6-1
CASSPPSGRASNEQFF,TGTGCCAGCAGTCCACCTAGCGGGAGGGCCTCAAATGAGCAGTTCTTC,once,TRBJ2-1,TRBD2,16,TRBV27
CASTSTTANYGYTF,TGTGCCAGCACCTCCACGACTGCTAACTATGGCTACACCTTC,.,TRBJ1-2,.,14,TRBV6-6
CASRKGGSGNTIYF,TGTGCCAGCAGAAAAGGGGGTTCTGGAAACACCATATATTTT,few,TRBJ1-3,.,14,TRBV6-5
CASSALAGQETQYF,TGTGCCAGCAGTGCACTAGCGGGACAAGAGACCCAGTACTTC,.,TRBJ2-5,TRBD2,14,TRBV25-1
CAISESGDGNTQYF,TGTGCCATCAGTGAGTCCGGGGATGGAAATACGCAGTATTTT,.,TRBJ2-3,.,14,TRBV10-3
CASSPGLGPGRETQYF,TGCGCCAGCAGCCCAGGCTTAGGGCCGGGGAGGGAGACCCAGTACTTC,.,TRBJ2-5,.,16,TRBV5-1
CAWTHSGSYEQYF,TGTGCCTGGACCCACAGCGGGAGCTACGAGCAGTACTTC,few,TRBJ2-7,TRBD2,13,TRBV30
CASSMWTGDSNQPQHF,TGTGCCAGTAGTATGTGGACAGGCGATAGCAATCAGCCCCAGCATTTT,.,TRBJ1-5,TRBD1,16,TRBV19
CASSLPTGLNSPLHF,TGCGCCAGCAGCCTGCCCACCGGACTCAATTCACCCCTCCACTTT,.,TRBJ1-6,.,15,TRBV5-1
CASSVAGTGGEKLFF,TGTGCCAGCAGCGTAGCAGGGACAGGAGGTGAAAAACTGTTTTTT,.,TRBJ1-4,TRBD1,15,TRBV9
CASSPGTSGREETQYF,TGTGCCAGCAGTCCCGGGACTAGCGGCCGAGAAGAGACCCAGTACTTC,.,TRBJ2-5,TRBD2,16,TRBV2
CASSYSGTSVNEQFF,TGTGCCAGCAGTTACTCCGGGACTAGCGTCAATGAGCAGTTCTTC,.,TRBJ2-1,TRBD2,15,TRBV6-5
CASSYSGRAPNDVNEQFF,TGCGCCAGCAGCTATAGCGGGAGGGCCCCTAATGATGTGAATGAGCAGTTCTTC,.,TRBJ2-1,TRBD2,18,TRBV5-1
CAISESGGRGRSGNQPQHF,TGTGCCATCAGTGAGTCGGGTGGCAGGGGGCGTTCAGGCAATCAGCCCCAGCATTTT,few,TRBJ1-5,TRBD1,19,TRBV10-3
CASSQWGKRESPTDTQYF,TGTGCCAGCAGCCAGTGGGGGAAGCGGGAATCCCCCACAGATACGCAGTATTTT,once,TRBJ2-3,TRBD2,18,TRBV7-9